Sequencing of this T cell receptor beta chain was carried out in a study of blood T cell repertoires in COVID-19 (dated by TCRdb to about 2020). Looking at the study overall: Samples from collaborators originated in the United States, Italy and Spain and spanned both the acute and convalescent phases of COVID-19. The prospective study material was composed of cDNA or gDNA derived from T cells, B-cell-depleted T cells, or PBMCs. Subjects who had been exposed to COVID-19, were actively infected with it, or had recovered from it provided the deeply sampled blood TCRbeta repertoires that made up the dataset. The repertoires were released in a freely available public database intended as a resource for research on the immune response to SARS-CoV-2. Samples were obtained from the ongoing ImmuneRACE study (first 160 participants) and from about 1,300 subjects provided by 6 global collaborators. A de-identified subject ID, COVID-19 status, age in years and sex were almost always included in the sample metadata. HLA class I and class II types, where available, came from metadata supplied by the sample provider rather than from assay-based typing.

Relative to germline, V is 6 bases shorter and J is 5 bases shorter, with 14 bases between their ends. The germline V gene provides CDR1 MNHEY and CDR2 SVGAGI. The CDR3 goes from the cysteine to the phenylalanine over 14 residues. Only the CDR3 portion is preserved as DNA: 42 bases, with reading frame beginning at the first base. On the study overall, not on this receptor specifically: The amount of clinical and demographic metadata varied by source and participant and was provided uncurated.

Worth noting for this clone: Its antigen remains unidentified. Base qualities are not at hand, and no much larger clone is one base apart.

TCRbeta CDR3 regions were amplified from genomic DNA by means of the immunoSEQ Assay, a bias-controlled multiplex PCR. Per the original workflow: Within the assay, amplification of reference gene primers was used to estimate how many nucleated cells each sample contained. To quantify the absolute abundance of each unique TCRbeta CDR3 rearrangement, sequence reads were collapsed and filtered. For each sample, productive Simpson clonality was calculated as the square root of Simpson's diversity index over productive rearrangements. TCRdb carries this immuneACCESS record with in-frame sequences only. Its versions omit some clonotypes, under half of them owing to an unresolved V gene in the studies checked, with the rest unexplained. V and J calls and clone size are as listed in that table; D and trimming were resolved from the DNA. The table for this sample lists 120,000 to 150,000 clones; approximately 86% of them were counted only once. Roughly 8.7% of the sample lies in the top ten.

Whole blood was collected in K2EDTA tubes by collaborating institutions according to the institutions' own protocols. For TCRbeta analysis, collaborator samples were shipped as frozen whole blood, as isolated PBMCs, or as DNA extracted from either sample type. The receptor comes from a woman aged 60-70 years with acute or convalescent COVID-19. The chain was built from TRBV6-5 and TRBJ2-1; the D gene identity is not certain. The sample comprised peripheral blood. The nucleotide sequence reads TGTGCCAGCAGCCCGAGCAACGTTAACAATGAGCAGTTCTTC. Translated, it gives CASSPSNVNNEQFF.